These 20 T cell receptor delta chains share one sample of origin, sequenced in a study of gammadelta T cells in human blood. TCRdb reprocessed the RT-PCR reads using CATT. The sample records approximately 930 delta-chain clones, approximately 40% being singletons. Material for sequencing was non-Vgamma9Vdelta2 gamma-delta T cells from infant blood. Receptors were obtained from a human donor.

As concerns this clone: It may be a read error: a sequence one base away is much more abundant. The chain links TRDV1 to TRDJ1, with 7 bases matching TRDD3. Germline values: CDR1 TSWWSYY, CDR2 QGS. V lost 4 bases to trimming and J lost 0 bases; unmatched junction nucleotides: 23. This CDR3 region has 21 residues. The CDR3 DNA follows: TGTGCTCTTGGGGCCAGGTACTTCGTCACTGCGGTGGGGGACCACACCGATAAACTCATCTTT. Translated: CALGARYFVTAVGDHTDKLIF.

This clone is labeled large. Other DNA sequences within the sample encode an identical CDR3. The rearrangement uses TRDV1 and TRDJ1; 13 bases are shared with TRDD3. Germline V CDR1 and CDR2: TSWWSYY, QGS. V gave up 9 bases and J gave up 0 bases; unmatched junction bases: 22. CDR3 length equals 21 residues. The CDR3 DNA is TGTGCTCTGTACGGAGACTGGGGGATACGGAGGCCTACGGCGTACACCGATAAACTCATCTTT. The encoded protein is CALYGDWGIRRPTAYTDKLIF.

On this clone: Only one base separates this from a far larger clonotype, so it likely reflects a read error. V usage is TRDV2 and J usage is TRDJ3; the D gene is possibly TRDD3 (6 bases). CDR1 is GEAIGNYY and CDR2 is EKD in the germline V gene. This CDR3 contains 16 residues. Trimming took off 3 bases at V and 0 bases at J, with 8 bases between the two ends. The CDR3 nucleotides read TGTGCCTGTGACCGGGGGAGCTCCTGGGACACCCGACAGATGTTTTTC. Protein sequence: CACDRGSSWDTRQMFF.

For the J gene the call is TRDJ2; the V gene lacks a call. This CDR3 has 10 amino acids. CDR3 loop: CSALTAQLFF. The DNA of the CDR3 is TGTAGTGCTTTGACAGCACAACTCTTCTTT.

On this clone itself: A far bigger clonotype differs at one base, so this is likely a read error. The chain joins TRDV2 to TRDJ2; 12 bases map to TRDD3. V lost 8 bases, J lost 7 bases, and 28 bases stayed unmatched. The CDR3 spans 21 residues. Germline V gene data show CDR1 as GEAIGNYY and CDR2 as EKD. The CDR3 sequence: CASGSSYRSTGGYTPRAQLFF. The CDR3 DNA reads as TGTGCCTCCGGGAGTTCCTACAGGAGTACTGGGGGATACACCCCTAGAGCACAACTCTTCTTT.

The rearrangement uses TRDV1 and TRDJ1, with 9 bases aligning to TRDD3. The CDR3 is made up of 19 amino acids. V lost 9 bases to trimming and J lost 3 bases; unmatched junction nucleotides: 23. The germline V gene encodes CDR1 TSWWSYY and CDR2 QGS. CDR3 DNA: TGTGCTCTACCCCTGGGGGATCCCAAGCGGCCGGTGTCGTCCGATAAACTCATCTTT. It is translated as CALPLGDPKRPVSSDKLIF.

This clone is large within its sample. Other DNA sequences in this sample translate to the same CDR3. The J gene is TRDJ1, the V gene TRDV1, with 7 bases fitting TRDD3. The CDR3 sequence is 21 residues long. V dropped 4 bases and J dropped 0; count of bases not matched to a gene: 23. Germline lookup yields CDR1 TSWWSYY and CDR2 QGS. The CDR3 is CALGARYFITAVGDHTDKLIF. The CDR3 region has the DNA TGTGCTCTTGGGGCCAGGTACTTCATCACTGCGGTGGGGGACCACACCGATAAACTCATCTTT.

This clone has a handful of counts. One base away lies a much larger clone, so this may be a sequencing read error. V usage is TRDV1 and J usage is TRDJ1; D is possibly TRDD2 (6 bases). Germline V gene lookup returns CDR1 TSWWSYY and CDR2 QGS. V was pared by 0 bases and J by 2 bases, with 22 bases between. The CDR3 contains 19 residues. The CDR3 region is CALGELTVLRTGGTDKLIF. CDR3 DNA: TGTGCTCTTGGGGAACTAACCGTCCTACGTACAGGGGGGACCGATAAACTCATCTTT.

A note on this clone: Since a much larger clone is just one base distant, this may be a read error. The same CDR3 can be traced to other DNA sequences in this sample. The V call is TRDV3, the J call TRDJ1; D may be TRDD3 (5 bases). The V end was cut by 2 bases, the J end by 5 bases, with 39 bases between. The CDR3 runs to 21 residues. Germline CDR1 and CDR2: TVYSNPD and GDNSRS (reference sequence). The CDR3, as DNA: TGTGCCTTTGCAACAAGTTACTACGACGGGGGGCAGTTTGTACGGGCAGATAAACTCATCTTT. It specifies CAFATSYYDGGQFVRADKLIF.

Worth noting for this clone: A single base separates this from a much larger clone, so it may be a read error. Other nucleotide sequences in the sample specify the same CDR3. The chain joins TRDV2 to TRDJ1; 8 bases agree with TRDD3. The CDR3 is made up of 17 amino acids. CDR1 and CDR2 (germline): GEAIGNYY, EKD. The CDR3 DNA sequence: TGTGCCTGTGACACCCGCTGGGGGACCACTCACACTGATAAACTCATCTTT. Protein product: CACDTRWGTTHTDKLIF.

This clone was counted only a few times. The V and J genes are TRDV1 and TRDJ1; no clear D. CDR1 TSWWSYY and CDR2 QGS come from the germline V gene. This CDR3 spans 16 amino acids. Trimming cost V 0 bases and J 7 bases, with 18 bases left between them. In DNA, the CDR3 is TGTGCTCTTGGGGAACTAGTAAAAACGATCTGGACTAAACTCATCTTT. This codes for CALGELVKTIWTKLIF.

In this sample, this clone is large. The same CDR3 arises from other DNA sequences in this sample as well. V and J are TRDV3 and TRDJ1; 8 bases are shared with TRDD3. The germline V gene has CDR1 TVYSNPD and CDR2 GDNSRS (reference sequence). V was clipped by 2 bases and J by 0 bases; unmatched bases: 11. The CDR3 spans 16 residues. Written as DNA, the CDR3 is TGTGCCTTTCCCTCAACGACTGGGGGGGACACCGATAAACTCATCTTT. Its translation: CAFPSTTGGDTDKLIF. The full variable domain, in which reference TRDV3 and TRDJ1 provide the parts outside the CDR3, is CDKVTQSSPDQTVASGSEVVLLCTYDTVYSNPDLFWYRIRPDYSFQFVFYGDNSRSEGADFTQGRFSVKHILTQKAFHLVISPVRTEDSATYYCAFPSTTGGDTDKLIFGKGTRVTVEP.

Of note for this clone: Just one base apart from a much larger clone, this may be a read error. V and J are TRDV1 and TRDJ1; 7 bases are shared with TRDD3. The germline gives CDR1 TSWWSYY, CDR2 QGS. The CDR3 totals 22 residues. J lost 4 bases, V lost 0 bases, and 26 bases had no gene match. CDR3 sequence reads: CALGELRTVLPVLGISNDKLIF. The CDR3, as DNA: TGTGCTCTTGGGGAACTGAGGACGGTACTACCTGTACTGGGGATTTCCAACGATAAACTCATCTTT.

By proportion, this clone is large. Other DNA sequences of this sample code for an identical CDR3. The chain employs TRDV1 and TRDJ1; weak D call: TRDD3 (5 bases). Trimming took off 4 bases at V and 0 bases at J, with 9 bases between the two ends. The CDR3 is 14 amino acids. Germline CDR1 and CDR2: TSWWSYY and QGS. CDR3 bases: TGTGCTCTTGGGGGGGGGGCGTACACCGATAAACTCATCTTT. It yields the protein CALGGGAYTDKLIF.

This clone has only one observation. This may arise from a read error, as a much more abundant clone is one base away. The V call is TRDV1, the J call TRDJ1; no definite D call. Germline V gene lookup returns CDR1 TSWWSYY and CDR2 QGS. This CDR3 region has 20 residues. V was cut by 2 bases and J by 6 bases, with 31 bases left in between. The CDR3 coding sequence is TGTGCTCTTGGGGAAGTTCTTTTTCCGCCTATTATTATTCTCGGGAATAAACTCATCTTT. This codes for CALGEVLFPPIIILGNKLIF.

A word on this clone: This sequence is one base from a far larger clone and is likely a read error. Other DNA sequences in the same sample also yield this CDR3. V is TRDV1 and J is TRDJ1; 10 bases are shared with TRDD3. CDR1 is TSWWSYY and CDR2 is QGS in the germline V gene. CDR3 size: 23 residues. CDR3 DNA: TGTGCTCTTGGGGAACGGCCTTCCTCACGTACTGGGGGATCGCTACAATACACAGATAAACTCATCTTT. As protein: CALGERPSSRTGGSLQYTDKLIF.

This clone appeared once. With a far larger clone one base away, a read error is the likely cause. Distinct nucleotide sequences in the sample also encode this CDR3. The V call is TRDV1, the J call TRDJ1; TRDD3 aligns across 9 bases. This CDR3 is built from 20 residues. CDR1 and CDR2 (germline): TSWWSYY, QGS. The CDR3 reads CALGELRLGDRDVYTDKLIF. The CDR3 nucleotides are TGTGCTCTTGGGGAACTACGCTTGGGGGATAGGGACGTGTACACTGATAAACTCATCTTT.

In the case of this clone: Given a far larger clone just one base away, this is likely a sequencing read error. The rearrangement uses TRDV1 and TRDJ1, with D perhaps TRDD2 (6 bases). V was trimmed by 2 bases and J by 4 bases, leaving 32 bases between them. CDR3 length: 21 amino acids. Germline V gene data show CDR1 as TSWWSYY and CDR2 as QGS. CDR3 region: CALGESKLPSYWRIKIDKLIF. As DNA, the CDR3 is TGTGCTCTTGGGGAAAGTAAACTTCCTTCGTACTGGAGGATAAAAATCGATAAACTCATCTTT.

In the case of this clone: A much bigger clone sits one base away, suggesting this may be a read error. The chain combines TRDV1 with TRDJ1; maybe TRDD3 (5 bases). The CDR3 spans 17 residues. V was trimmed by 3 bases and J by 0 bases, leaving 17 bases between them. The germline V gene encodes CDR1 TSWWSYY and CDR2 QGS. The CDR3 sequence is CALGDPLEGRYTDKLIF. The CDR3 bases are TGTGCTCTTGGGGATCCTCTGGAGGGGAGATACACCGATAAACTCATCTTT.

Comment on this clone: A far larger clone is one base from this, pointing to a likely read error. Other DNA variants within this sample encode the same CDR3. The chain uses TRDV1 and TRDJ1; TRDD3 agrees at 10 bases. V lost 1 base, J lost 0 bases, and 23 bases stayed unmatched. Germline assignment: CDR1 TSWWSYY and CDR2 QGS. CDR3 length: 23 amino acids. In nucleotides, the CDR3 is TGTGCTCTTGGGGAACGGCCTTCCTCGCGTACTGGGGGATCGCTACAATACACCGATAAACTCATCTTT. Protein: CALGERPSSRTGGSLQYTDKLIF.